This record covers a single T cell receptor (beta chain). Its antigen is unidentified. The authors made TCR beta cDNA libraries by 5'RACE template switching. This switching added a universal primer site and UMIs. From its re-call of the 5' RACE reads, TCRdb lists each CDR3 protein once, without DNA. In all, the sample yields 140,000 or so distinct CDR3 sequences. These data are taken from a study of T cells expressing NK-cell markers. For the study at large: Sorted CD3+CD56+NKG2C+, CD3+CD56+NKG2C- and CD3+CD56-NKG2C+ T-cell subsets were beta-chain profiled. Findings of the study overall: Leadership of the CD3+CD56-NKG2C+ fraction also belonged to these clonotypes in four donors.

There are 12 residues in the CDR3. CDR1 and CDR2 (germline): MGHDK, SYGVNS. Sequenced material: blood T cells: a sorted CD56 or NKG2C T cell subset, CD4+ or CD8+ T cells, or bulk PBMC T cells (not recorded which). V usage is TRBV25-1 and J usage is TRBJ2-3; TCRdb's D gene call, TRBD1, goes unchecked for lack of DNA. The clonotype originates from a man between 18 and 35 years old in good health. This CDR3 is CASGWTEDTQYF. Filled out from reference TRBV25-1 and TRBJ2-3, the complete variable domain reads EADIYQTPRYLVIGTGKKITLECSQTMGHDKMYWYQQDPGMELHLIHYSYGVNSTEKGDLSSESTVSRIRTEHFPLTLESARPSHTSQYLCASGWTEDTQYFGPGTRLTVL.